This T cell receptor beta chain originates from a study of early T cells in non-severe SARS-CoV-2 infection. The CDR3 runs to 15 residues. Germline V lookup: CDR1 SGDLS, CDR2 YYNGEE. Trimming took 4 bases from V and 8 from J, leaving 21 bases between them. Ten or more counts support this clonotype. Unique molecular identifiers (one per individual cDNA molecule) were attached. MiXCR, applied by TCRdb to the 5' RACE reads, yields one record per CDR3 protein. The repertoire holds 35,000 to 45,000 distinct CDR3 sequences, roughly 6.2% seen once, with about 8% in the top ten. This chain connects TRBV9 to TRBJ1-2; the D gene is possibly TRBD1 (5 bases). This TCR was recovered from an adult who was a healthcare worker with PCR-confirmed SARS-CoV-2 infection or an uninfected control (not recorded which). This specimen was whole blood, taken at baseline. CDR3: CASSHTRGQGRGYTF. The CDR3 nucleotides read TGTGCCAGCAGCCACACCCGAGGGCAGGGCCGCGGCTACACCTTC.